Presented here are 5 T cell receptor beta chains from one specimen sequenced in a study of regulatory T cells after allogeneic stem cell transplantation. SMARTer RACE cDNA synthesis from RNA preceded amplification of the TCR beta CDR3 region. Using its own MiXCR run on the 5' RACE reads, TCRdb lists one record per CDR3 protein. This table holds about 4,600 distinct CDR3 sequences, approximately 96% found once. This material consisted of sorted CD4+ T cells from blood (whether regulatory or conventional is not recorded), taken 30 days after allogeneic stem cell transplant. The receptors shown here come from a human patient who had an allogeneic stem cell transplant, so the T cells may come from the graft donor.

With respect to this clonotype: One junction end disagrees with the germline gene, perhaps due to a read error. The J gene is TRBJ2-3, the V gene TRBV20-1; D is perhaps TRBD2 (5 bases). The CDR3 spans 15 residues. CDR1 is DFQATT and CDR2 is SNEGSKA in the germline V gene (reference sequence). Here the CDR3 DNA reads TGCAGTACTAGAGTGCCAGAGGCAGAGGGAGATACGCAGTATTTT. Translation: CSTRVPEAEGDTQYF.

CDR3 bases: TGCGCCAGCGCCAGAACCGCCGGGACAGGATACTACGAGCAGTACTTC. Amino acids: CASARTAGTGYYEQYF. J is TRBJ2-7 and V is TRBV5-1; 8 bases agree with TRBD1. CDR1 and CDR2 (germline): SGHRS, YFSETQ. Unmatched junction bases numbered 15, after V lost 7 bases and J lost 3 bases. The CDR3 covers 16 residues.

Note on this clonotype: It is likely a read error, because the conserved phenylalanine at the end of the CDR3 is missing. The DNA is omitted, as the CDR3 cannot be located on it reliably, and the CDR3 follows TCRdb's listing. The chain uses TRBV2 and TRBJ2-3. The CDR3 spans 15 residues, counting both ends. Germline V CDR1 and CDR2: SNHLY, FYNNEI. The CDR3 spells CGSSTTGYYKAPQHC.

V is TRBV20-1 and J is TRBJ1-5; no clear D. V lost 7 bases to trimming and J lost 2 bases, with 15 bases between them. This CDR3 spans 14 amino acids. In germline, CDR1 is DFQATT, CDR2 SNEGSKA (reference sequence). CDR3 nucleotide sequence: TGCAGTGGTAGTTGCGGAATGGGCAATCAGCCCCAGCATTTT. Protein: CSGSCGMGNQPQHF.

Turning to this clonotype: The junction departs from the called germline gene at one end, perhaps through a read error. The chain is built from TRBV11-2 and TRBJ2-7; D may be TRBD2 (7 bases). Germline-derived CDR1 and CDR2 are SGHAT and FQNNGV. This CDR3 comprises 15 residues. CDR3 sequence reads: CASSIAPGGPYEQYF. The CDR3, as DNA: TGCGCCAGCAGCATAGCACCCGGGGGGCCCTACGAGCAGTACTTC.